These 19 T cell receptor beta chains share one sample of origin, sequenced in a study of cytomegalovirus exposure and HLA in healthy donors. PCR primers comprised 60 Vbeta and 13 Jbeta primers. Clones were sequenced by immunoSEQ multiplex PCR, and TCRdb holds only the in-frame ones, with some missing. The sample has 150,000 to 200,000 clones, 12% seen once. Sequenced material: PBMCs. The receptors shown here come from a man in his fifties in good health and CMV-seropositive.

Concerning this clone itself: A junction end diverges from the germline sequence, so it may reflect a read error. The CDR3 loop reads CASNTGSIHPLAF. The CDR3 nucleotides read TGTGCCAGCAACACGGGATCTATCCATCCCCTCGCCTTC. This chain links TRBV7-9 with TRBJ1-2; D unresolved. Germline lookup yields CDR1 SEHNR and CDR2 FQNEAQ (reference sequence). The CDR3 is made up of 13 amino acids.

This chain joins TRBV5-1 and TRBJ2-2; D is undetermined. Germline V CDR1 and CDR2: SGHRS, YFSETQ. The V and J ends lost 4 bases and 7 bases respectively, with 11 bases between them. CDR3 length: 13 amino acids. CDR3 amino acids: CASSALNGGELFF. For the CDR3, the DNA is TGCGCCAGCAGCGCACTGAATGGCGGGGAGCTGTTTTTT.

This clone came up a few times. V is TRBV25-1 and J is TRBJ1-2, with 8 bases that match TRBD1. After removal of 2 bases from V and 8 bases from J, the junction contained 10 bases not matched to a gene. This CDR3 region has 15 residues. Germline V lookup: CDR1 MGHDK, CDR2 SYGVNS. The CDR3 reads CASSEGTGQLHGYTF. CDR3 bases: TGTGCCAGCAGTGAAGGGACAGGACAATTACACGGCTACACCTTC.

This clone was detected a few times. V gene TRBV7-2 combines with J gene TRBJ1-2, with a weak D call TRBD1 (6 bases). V lost 4 bases to trimming and J lost 8 bases, with 17 bases between them. Germline CDR1 SGHTA, CDR2 FQGNSA. The CDR3 covers 14 residues. CDR3: CASSSGADLGGYTF. CDR3 nucleotide sequence: TGTGCCAGCAGCTCAGGGGCGGACTTGGGAGGCTACACCTTC.

This clone was picked up a small number of times. V is TRBV6-5 and J is TRBJ1-2; maybe TRBD1 (6 bases). V lost 4 bases, J lost 8 bases, and 17 bases lay in between. Per germline, CDR1 MNHEY and CDR2 SVGAGI. The CDR3 loop spans 14 amino acids. The CDR3 nucleotides read TGTGCCAGCAGTTTTTCGCAGGGGTCTAGCGGCTACACCTTC. Protein: CASSFSQGSSGYTF.

The J gene is TRBJ2-3, the V gene TRBV5-4; 8 bases match TRBD2. V gave up 0 bases and J gave up 2 bases; unmatched junction bases: 8. The V gene's germline CDR1 is SGHNT and CDR2 YYREEE (reference sequence). The CDR3 is 17 residues long. DNA of the CDR3: TGTGCCAGCAGCTTGGCCCCAGCGGGGGCTGACACAGATACGCAGTATTTT. Protein: CASSLAPAGADTDTQYF.

This clone was seen more than once but under ten times. J is TRBJ1-2 and V is TRBV10-3; possibly TRBD1 for D (5 bases). Germline values: CDR1 ENHRY, CDR2 SYGVKD. Trimming removed 3 bases from V and 0 bases from J, with 8 bases in between. The CDR3 has 14 amino acids. CDR3 amino acids: CAISDGGANYGYTF. The CDR3 DNA reads as TGTGCCATCAGTGACGGGGGAGCTAACTATGGCTACACCTTC.

The chain employs TRBV30 and TRBJ1-2; 9 bases are a match to TRBD1. The CDR3 contains 13 residues. The germline V gene encodes CDR1 GTSNPN and CDR2 SVGIG (reference sequence). The V segment lost 0 bases and the J segment 8 bases; nucleotides outside the gene matches: 4. CDR3 nucleotide sequence: TGTGCCTGGAGTGTAAGGACAGGGGCGGGCTACACCTTC. Translated: CAWSVRTGAGYTF.

This chain joins TRBV7-2 and TRBJ1-3; D may be TRBD1 (5 bases). The CDR3 extends over 16 amino acids. CDR1 is SGHTA, CDR2 FQGNSA, per germline. V was cut by 5 bases and J by 1 base, with 15 bases left in between. DNA for the CDR3: TGTGCCAGCAGCCCCCCGGGAGGGACTTCTGGAAACACCATATATTTT. As protein: CASSPPGGTSGNTIYF.

The chain couples TRBV23-1 to TRBJ2-5; 7 bases map to TRBD1. TRBV23-1 counts as an open reading frame of uncertain function. This CDR3 region has 14 residues. Trimming at V came to 11 bases and at J to 1 base, leaving 10 bases not matched to a gene. CDR3 DNA: TGCGCCGGATTTTGGGACAGAGCCCAAGAGACCCAGTACTTC. Its translation: CAGFWDRAQETQYF.

This chain links TRBV5-6 with TRBJ2-7; maybe TRBD1 (5 bases). Trimming removed 5 bases at V and 0 bases at J, with 12 bases between. This CDR3 is 14 amino acids long. The germline V gene has CDR1 SGHDT and CDR2 YYEEEE. The CDR3 here is CASRTPDSSYEQYF. CDR3 DNA sequence: TGTGCCAGCAGGACCCCAGACAGCTCCTACGAGCAGTACTTC.

This clone was seen a handful of times. This chain connects TRBV9 to TRBJ1-2; D unresolved. CDR1 and CDR2 from the germline V gene are SGDLS and YYNGEE. Trimming took off 4 bases at V and 4 bases at J, with 17 bases between the two ends. The CDR3 spans 15 residues. The CDR3 coding sequence is TGTGCCAGCAGCCTCCACCTAGACCTCAGCTATGGCTACACCTTC. As protein: CASSLHLDLSYGYTF. Variable domain in full (rest from reference TRBV9 and TRBJ1-2): DSGVTQTPKHLITATGQRVTLRCSPRSGDLSVYWYQQSLDQGLQFLIQYYNGEERAKGNILERFSAQQFPDLHSELNLSSLELGDSALYFCASSLHLDLSYGYTFGSGTRLTVV.

The gene calls are TRBV5-6 and TRBJ2-7, with 7 positions matching TRBD1. The CDR3 extends over 12 amino acids. The germline CDR1 and CDR2 sequences are SGHDT and YYEEEE. V lost 3 bases, J lost 10 bases, and 7 bases stayed unmatched. The CDR3 DNA follows: TGTGCCAGCAGCTACGACAGGGAGAGACAGTACGTC. Translation: CASSYDRERQYV.

V and J are TRBV2 and TRBJ1-6; 7 bases line up with TRBD1. This CDR3 is built from 16 residues. Unmatched junction bases numbered 4, after V lost 5 bases and J lost 0 bases. Germline CDR1 is SNHLY and CDR2 is FYNNEI. The CDR3 region has the DNA TGTGCCAGCAGTTGGGACAGAGTCTCCTATAATTCACCCCTCCACTTT. Translation: CASSWDRVSYNSPLHF.

This rearrangement joins TRBV28 to TRBJ1-2; no clear D gene. There are 14 residues in the CDR3. V shed 10 bases and J shed 2 bases, with 17 bases lying between them. Germline V gene data show CDR1 as MDHEN and CDR2 as SYDVKM. This chain's CDR3 is CAIDLGGLNYGYTF. The DNA for the CDR3 is TGTGCCATCGATCTGGGCGGGCTGAACTATGGCTACACCTTC.

CDR3 bases: TGTGCCAGCGGCCGGACAGGCAATCAGCCCCAGCATTTT. Translation gives CASGRTGNQPQHF. J is TRBJ1-5 and V is TRBV6-1; D possibly corresponds to TRBD1 (6 bases). The length of the CDR3 is 13 residues. The germline CDR1 and CDR2 sequences are MNHNS and SASEGT. The V and J ends lost 8 bases and 2 bases respectively, with 10 bases between them.

This clone was counted a few times. This chain uses TRBV5-4 with TRBJ2-2; a possible D gene is TRBD2 (6 bases). Trimming cost V 0 bases and J 1 base, with 10 bases left between them. CDR1 is SGHNT, CDR2 YYREEE, per germline (reference sequence). The length of the CDR3 is 16 residues. The CDR3 here is CASSLVASENTGELFF. CDR3 DNA: TGTGCCAGCAGCTTGGTAGCTAGCGAGAACACCGGGGAGCTGTTTTTT.

This rearrangement joins TRBV15 to TRBJ1-1; D not resolved. Germline-derived CDR1 and CDR2 are LNHNV and YYDKDF (reference sequence). Trimming took 1 base from V and 5 from J, leaving 11 bases between them. The CDR3 extends over 14 amino acids. CDR3 coding DNA: TGTGCCACCAGCAGAGTTGACCCCGGGACTGAAGCTTTCTTT. Translated: CATSRVDPGTEAFF.

This chain connects TRBV2 to TRBJ2-5, with 7 bases matching TRBD1. CDR1 is SNHLY and CDR2 is FYNNEI in the germline V gene. The CDR3 consists of 14 residues. V shed 7 bases and J 1 base; nucleotides not matched to a gene: 6. The CDR3 DNA is TGTGCCAGCAATTTGGACAGGCTCCAAGAGACCCAGTACTTC. Residues: CASNLDRLQETQYF.